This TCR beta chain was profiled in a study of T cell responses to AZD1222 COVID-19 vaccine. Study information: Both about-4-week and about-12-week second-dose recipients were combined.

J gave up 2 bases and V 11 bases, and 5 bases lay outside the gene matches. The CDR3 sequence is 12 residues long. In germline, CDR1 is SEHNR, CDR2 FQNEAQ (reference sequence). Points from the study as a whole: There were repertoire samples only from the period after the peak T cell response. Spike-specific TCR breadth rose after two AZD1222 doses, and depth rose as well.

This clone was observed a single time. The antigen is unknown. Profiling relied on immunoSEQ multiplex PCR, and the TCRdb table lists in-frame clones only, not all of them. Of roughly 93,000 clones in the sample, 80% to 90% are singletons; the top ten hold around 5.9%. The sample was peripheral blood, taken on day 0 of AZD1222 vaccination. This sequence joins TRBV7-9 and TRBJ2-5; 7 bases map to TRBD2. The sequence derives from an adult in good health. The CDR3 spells CAGGDLQETQYF. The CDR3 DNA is TGTGCCGGGGGGGACTTACAAGAGACCCAGTACTTC.